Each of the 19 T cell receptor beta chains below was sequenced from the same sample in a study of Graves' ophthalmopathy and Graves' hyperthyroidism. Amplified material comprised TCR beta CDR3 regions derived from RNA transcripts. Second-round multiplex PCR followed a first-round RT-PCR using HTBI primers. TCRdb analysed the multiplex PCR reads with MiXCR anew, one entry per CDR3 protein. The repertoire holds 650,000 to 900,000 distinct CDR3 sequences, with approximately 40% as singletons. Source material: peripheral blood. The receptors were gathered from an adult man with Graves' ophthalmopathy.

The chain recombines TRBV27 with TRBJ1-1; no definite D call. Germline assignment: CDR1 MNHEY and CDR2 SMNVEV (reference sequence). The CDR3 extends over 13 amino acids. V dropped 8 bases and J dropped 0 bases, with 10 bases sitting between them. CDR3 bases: TGTGCCAGCCAAGACACGCTGAACACTGAAGCTTTCTTT. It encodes CASQDTLNTEAFF.

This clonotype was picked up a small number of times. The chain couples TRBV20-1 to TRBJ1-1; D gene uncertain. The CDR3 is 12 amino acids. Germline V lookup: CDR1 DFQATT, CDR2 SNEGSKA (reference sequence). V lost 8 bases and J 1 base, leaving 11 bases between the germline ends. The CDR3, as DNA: TGCAGTCCTAAGACGGCGAACACTGAAGCTTTCTTT. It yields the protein CSPKTANTEAFF.

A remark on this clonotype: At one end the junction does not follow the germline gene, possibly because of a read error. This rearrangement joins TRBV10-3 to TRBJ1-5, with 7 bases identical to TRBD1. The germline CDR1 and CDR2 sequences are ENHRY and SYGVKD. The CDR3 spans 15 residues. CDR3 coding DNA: TGTGCCAGCAGTACCAAACAGGGGTGCAATCAGCCCCAGCATTTT. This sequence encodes CASSTKQGCNQPQHF.

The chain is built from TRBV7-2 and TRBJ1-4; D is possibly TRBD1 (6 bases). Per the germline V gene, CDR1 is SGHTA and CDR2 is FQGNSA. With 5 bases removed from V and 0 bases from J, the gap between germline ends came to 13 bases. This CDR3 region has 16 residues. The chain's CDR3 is CASSPVGDTTNEKLFF. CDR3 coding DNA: TGTGCCAGCAGCCCGGTGGGGGACACAACTAATGAAAAACTGTTTTTT. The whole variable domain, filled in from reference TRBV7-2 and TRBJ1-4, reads GAGVSQSPSNKVTEKGKDVELRCDPISGHTALYWYRQSLGQGLEFLIYFQGNSAPDKSGLPSDRFSAERTGGSVSTLTIQRTQQEDSAVYLCASSPVGDTTNEKLFFGSGTQLSVL.

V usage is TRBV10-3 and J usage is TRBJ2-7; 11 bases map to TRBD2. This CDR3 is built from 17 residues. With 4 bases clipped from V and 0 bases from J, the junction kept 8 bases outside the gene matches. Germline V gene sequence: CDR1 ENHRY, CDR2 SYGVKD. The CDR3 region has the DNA TGTGCCATCAGTGGAGGCGGGCTAGCGGGAGGCTCCTACGAGCAGTACTTC. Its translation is CAISGGGLAGGSYEQYF.

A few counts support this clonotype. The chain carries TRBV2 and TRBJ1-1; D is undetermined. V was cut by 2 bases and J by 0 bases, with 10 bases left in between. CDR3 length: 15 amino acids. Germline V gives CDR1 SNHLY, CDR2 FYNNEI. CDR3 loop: CASSEHGKVNTEAFF. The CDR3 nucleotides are TGTGCCAGCAGTGAACACGGGAAGGTGAACACTGAAGCTTTCTTT.

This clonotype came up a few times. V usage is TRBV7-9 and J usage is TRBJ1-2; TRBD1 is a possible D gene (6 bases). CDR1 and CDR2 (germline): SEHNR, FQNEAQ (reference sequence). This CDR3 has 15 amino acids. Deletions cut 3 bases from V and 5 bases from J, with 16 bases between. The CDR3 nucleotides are TGTGCCAGCAGCTTGGACAGCGCCGATGGATATGGCTACACCTTC. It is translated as CASSLDSADGYGYTF.

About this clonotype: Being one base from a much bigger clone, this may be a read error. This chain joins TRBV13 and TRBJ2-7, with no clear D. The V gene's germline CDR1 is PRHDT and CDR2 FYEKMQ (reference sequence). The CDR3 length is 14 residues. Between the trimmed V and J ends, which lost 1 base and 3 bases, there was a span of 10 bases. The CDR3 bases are TGTGCCAGCAGCTTAGTGCCCCTTATCTACGAGCAGTACTTC. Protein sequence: CASSLVPLIYEQYF.

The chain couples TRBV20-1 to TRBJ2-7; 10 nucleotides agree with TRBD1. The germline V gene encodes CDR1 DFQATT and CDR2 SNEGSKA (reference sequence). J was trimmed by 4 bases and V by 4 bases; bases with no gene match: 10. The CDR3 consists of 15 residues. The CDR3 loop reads CSANLFGTGAYEQYF. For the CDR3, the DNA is TGCAGTGCTAACCTTTTCGGGACAGGGGCTTACGAGCAGTACTTC.

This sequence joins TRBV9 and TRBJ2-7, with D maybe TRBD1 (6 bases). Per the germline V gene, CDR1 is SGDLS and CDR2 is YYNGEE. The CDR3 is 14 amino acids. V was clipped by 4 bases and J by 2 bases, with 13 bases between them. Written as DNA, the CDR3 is TGTGCCAGCAGCCCCCTGGGGGCCACCTACGAGCAGTACTTC. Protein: CASSPLGATYEQYF.

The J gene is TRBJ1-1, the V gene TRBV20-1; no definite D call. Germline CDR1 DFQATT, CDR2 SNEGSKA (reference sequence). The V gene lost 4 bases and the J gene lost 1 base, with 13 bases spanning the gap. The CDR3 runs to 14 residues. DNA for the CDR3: TGCAGTGCTACGGGCCTCGGCCCGAACACTGAAGCTTTCTTT. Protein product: CSATGLGPNTEAFF.

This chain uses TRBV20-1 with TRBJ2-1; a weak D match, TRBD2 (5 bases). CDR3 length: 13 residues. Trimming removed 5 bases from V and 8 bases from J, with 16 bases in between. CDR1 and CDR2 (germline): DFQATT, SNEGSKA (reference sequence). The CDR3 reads CSAGPRESYEQFF. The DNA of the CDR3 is TGCAGTGCTGGACCGAGGGAATCCTATGAGCAGTTCTTC.

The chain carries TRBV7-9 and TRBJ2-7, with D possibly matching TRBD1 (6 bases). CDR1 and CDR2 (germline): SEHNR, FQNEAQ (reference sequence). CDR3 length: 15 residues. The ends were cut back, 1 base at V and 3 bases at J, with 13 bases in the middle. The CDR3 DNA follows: TGTGCCAGCAGCTTAGGGACGACAGGTTTCTACGAGCAGTACTTC. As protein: CASSLGTTGFYEQYF.

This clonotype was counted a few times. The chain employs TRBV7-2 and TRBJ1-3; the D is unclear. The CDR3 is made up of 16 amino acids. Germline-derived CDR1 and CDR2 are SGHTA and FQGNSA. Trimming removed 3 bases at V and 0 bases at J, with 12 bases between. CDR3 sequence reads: CASSLGKGYSGNTIYF. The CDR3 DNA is TGTGCCAGCAGCTTGGGGAAGGGATACTCTGGAAACACCATATATTTT.

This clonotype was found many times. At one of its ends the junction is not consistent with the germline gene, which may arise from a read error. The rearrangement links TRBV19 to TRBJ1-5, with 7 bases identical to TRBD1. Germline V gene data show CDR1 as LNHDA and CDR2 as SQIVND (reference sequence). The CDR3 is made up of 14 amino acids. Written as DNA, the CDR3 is TGTGCCAGCAGTACAGGACAGGGCAATCAGCCCCAGCATTTT. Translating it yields CASSTGQGNQPQHF.

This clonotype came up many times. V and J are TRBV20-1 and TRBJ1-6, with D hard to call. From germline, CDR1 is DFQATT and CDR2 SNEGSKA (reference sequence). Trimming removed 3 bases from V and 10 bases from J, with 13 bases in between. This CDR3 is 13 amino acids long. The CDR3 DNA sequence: TGCAGTGCTAGGCGGGGAACGTACTCACCCCTCCACTTT. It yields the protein CSARRGTYSPLHF.

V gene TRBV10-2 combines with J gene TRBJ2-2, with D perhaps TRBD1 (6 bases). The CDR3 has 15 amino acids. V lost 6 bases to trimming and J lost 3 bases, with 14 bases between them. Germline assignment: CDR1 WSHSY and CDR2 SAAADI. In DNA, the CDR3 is TGCGCCAGCAGGAGCGGTAAGGGGGACACCGGGGAGCTGTTTTTT. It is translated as CASRSGKGDTGELFF.

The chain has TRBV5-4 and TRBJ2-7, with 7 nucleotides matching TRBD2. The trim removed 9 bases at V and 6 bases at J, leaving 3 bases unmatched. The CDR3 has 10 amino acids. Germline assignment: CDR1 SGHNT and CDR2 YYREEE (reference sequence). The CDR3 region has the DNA TGTGCCACCCGCGGGGGCGAGCAGTACTTC. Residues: CATRGGEQYF. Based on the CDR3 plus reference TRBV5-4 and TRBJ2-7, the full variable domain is ETGVTQSPTHLIKTRGQQVTLRCSSQSGHNTVSWYQQALGQGPQFIFQYYREEENGRGNFPPRFSGLQFPNYSSELNVNALELDDSALYLCATRGGEQYFGPGTRLTVT.

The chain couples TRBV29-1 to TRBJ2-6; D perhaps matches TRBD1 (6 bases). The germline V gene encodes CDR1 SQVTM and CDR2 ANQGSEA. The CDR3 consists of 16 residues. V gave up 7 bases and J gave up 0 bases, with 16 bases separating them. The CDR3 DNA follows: TGCAGCGCCTCATCGACAGGCAGCTCTGGGGCCAACGTCCTGACTTTC. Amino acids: CSASSTGSSGANVLTF.